The 15 T cell receptor beta chains given below trace back to one sample, sequenced in a study of blood T cell repertoires in COVID-19. The table came from immunoSEQ multiplex PCR; TCRdb's copy has only in-frame clones and leaves some out. The profile covers 60,000 to 85,000 clones, with 80% to 90% appearing a single time and about 18% taken by the ten largest. The sample consisted of peripheral blood. These TCRs come from a woman aged 55-69 years with acute or convalescent COVID-19.

The chain recombines TRBV4-1 with TRBJ2-1; 9 positions agree with TRBD1. J gave up 3 bases and V 3 bases, and 0 bases lay outside the gene matches. The V gene's germline CDR1 is MGHRA and CDR2 YSYEKL. This CDR3 is built from 14 residues. DNA of the CDR3: TGCGCCAGCAGCCAGGGACAGGGCTACAATGAGCAGTTCTTC. Encoded protein: CASSQGQGYNEQFF.

This chain links TRBV4-3 with TRBJ2-3; D gene unclear. The CDR3 has 14 residues. Germline lookup yields CDR1 LGHNA and CDR2 YSLEER. The V and J ends lost 1 base and 4 bases respectively, with 9 bases between them. The CDR3 region is CASSQGVLSDTQYF. The CDR3 DNA follows: TGCGCCAGCAGCCAAGGCGTCCTTTCAGATACGCAGTATTTT.

This clone was recorded once. The CDR3: CAWSVGLDNEQFF. The CDR3, as DNA: TGTGCCTGGAGTGTGGGACTAGACAATGAGCAGTTCTTC. The chain is built from TRBV30 and TRBJ2-1, with 8 bases matching TRBD2. The CDR3 is made up of 13 amino acids. The ends lost 0 bases at V and 5 bases at J; junction bases unmatched: 0. Germline CDR1 GTSNPN, CDR2 SVGIG (reference sequence). Full variable domain (missing parts from reference TRBV30 and TRBJ2-1): SQTIHQWPATLVQPVGSPLSLECTVEGTSNPNLYWYRQAAGRGLQLLFYSVGIGQISSEVPQNLSASRPQDRQFILSSKKLLLSDSGFYLCAWSVGLDNEQFFGPGTRLTVL.

The chain has TRBV1 and TRBJ1-1; the table assigns TRBD1, which was not confirmed against the DNA. TRBV1 is annotated as a pseudogene. This CDR3 spans 15 amino acids. The CDR3 sequence: CTSSQGPTGAPLAFF. In nucleotides, the CDR3 is TGCACCAGCAGCCAGGGTCCGACAGGGGCGCCTTTAGCTTTCTTT.

V and J are TRBV20-1 and TRBJ2-1; 10 nucleotides agree with TRBD2. Germline values: CDR1 DFQATT, CDR2 SNEGSKA (reference sequence). Trimming cost V 3 bases and J 4 bases; bases outside gene matches: 6. The CDR3 covers 15 residues. CDR3 amino acids: CSASLRTSGYNEQFF. In DNA form, the CDR3 reads TGCAGTGCTAGTCTTCGGACTAGCGGTTACAATGAGCAGTTCTTC.

This clone was observed a handful of times. The CDR3 DNA reads TGTGCCAGCAGCGGGAGGTTCCCATTGGACACTGAAGCTTTCTTT. This sequence encodes CASSGRFPLDTEAFF. The rearrangement links TRBV7-9 to TRBJ1-1; D not resolved. Germline values: CDR1 SEHNR, CDR2 FQNEAQ (reference sequence). V shed 5 bases and J shed 3 bases, with 16 bases lying between them. CDR3 length: 15 residues.

This clone appeared once. The V and J genes are TRBV11-2 and TRBJ2-5, with 9 nucleotides matching TRBD2. In germline, CDR1 is SGHAT, CDR2 FQNNGV. The CDR3 length is 16 residues. The V gene end was trimmed by 1 base and the J gene end by 4 bases; junction bases not matched to a gene: 7. The CDR3 DNA reads TGTGCCAGCAGCTTAGTAGGCGGGGGGGCCGCAGAGACCCAGTACTTC. It is translated as CASSLVGGGAAETQYF.

The CDR3 here is CASSYSTGGGYGYTF. CDR3 nucleotides: TGTGCCAGCAGTTACTCGACAGGGGGAGGCTATGGCTACACCTTC. The chain uses TRBV6-6 and TRBJ1-2; 9 bases agree with TRBD1. This CDR3 is 15 amino acids long. With V trimmed by 0 bases and J by 4 bases, 3 bases remained unmatched. Germline loops: CDR1 MNHNY, CDR2 SVGAGI (reference sequence).

This clone was picked up one time. This rearrangement joins TRBV10-3 to TRBJ1-4; TRBD1 matches 8 bases. CDR3 size: 15 residues. Germline loops: CDR1 ENHRY, CDR2 SYGVKD. Unmatched junction bases numbered 14, after V lost 10 bases and J lost 7 bases. CDR3 in DNA: TGTGCCACCAGGCCCGGACAGGGAGGTGCTGAAAAACTGTTTTTT. It specifies CATRPGQGGAEKLFF.

The chain is built from TRBV7-2 and TRBJ1-3; D is ambiguous. V gave up 0 bases and J gave up 0 bases, with 12 bases separating them. Germline CDR1 is SGHTA and CDR2 is FQGNSA. This CDR3 is built from 17 residues. CDR3 protein: CASSLAPGVRSGNTIYF. CDR3 coding DNA: TGTGCCAGCAGCTTAGCCCCCGGGGTCCGCTCTGGAAACACCATATATTTT.

V gene TRBV29-1 combines with J gene TRBJ2-5; TRBD2 is a possible D gene (6 bases). The CDR3 covers 14 residues. Trimming shortened V by 7 bases and J by 1 base, and 16 bases separated the two germline ends. The germline gives CDR1 SQVTM, CDR2 ANQGSEA. The CDR3 coding sequence is TGCAGCGGGATTACGGCGGGGCCCCAAGAGACCCAGTACTTC. Residues: CSGITAGPQETQYF.

This clone was counted a few times. This chain uses TRBV18 with TRBJ1-3; TRBD1 matches at 8 bases. Germline assignment: CDR1 KGHSH and CDR2 LQKENI. The CDR3 covers 17 residues. Trimming took 2 bases from V and 0 from J; bases not matched to a gene: 6. The CDR3 spells CASSPFAQGASGNTIYF. DNA for the CDR3: TGTGCCAGCTCACCATTCGCGCAGGGGGCCTCTGGAAACACCATATATTTT.

This chain connects TRBV21-1 to TRBJ2-5; no DNA check was done on the table's D call, TRBD1. TRBV21-1 constitutes a pseudogene. The CDR3 runs 18 residues. The CDR3, as DNA: TGTGCCAGCAGCCCCGGGGGGACAGGGGTCTTGCGATTAGAGACCCAGTACTTC. It translates to CASSPGGTGVLRLETQYF.

V is TRBV2 and J is TRBJ2-5, with 9 nucleotides matching TRBD2. Germline V gene lookup returns CDR1 SNHLY and CDR2 FYNNEI. The CDR3 is made up of 15 amino acids. J lost 2 bases, V lost 7 bases, and 8 bases had no gene match. This CDR3 reads CASKMGGGAQETQYF. The DNA of the CDR3 is TGTGCCAGCAAGATGGGCGGGGGGGCTCAAGAGACCCAGTACTTC.

V and J are TRBV19 and TRBJ1-1; D may be TRBD1 (5 bases). Germline lookup yields CDR1 LNHDA and CDR2 SQIVND (reference sequence). V dropped 3 bases and J dropped 5 bases, with 13 bases sitting between them. This CDR3 contains 14 residues. Here the CDR3 DNA reads TGTGCCAGTAGTATGATCGGTGGGGGGACTGAAGCTTTCTTT. It translates to CASSMIGGGTEAFF.